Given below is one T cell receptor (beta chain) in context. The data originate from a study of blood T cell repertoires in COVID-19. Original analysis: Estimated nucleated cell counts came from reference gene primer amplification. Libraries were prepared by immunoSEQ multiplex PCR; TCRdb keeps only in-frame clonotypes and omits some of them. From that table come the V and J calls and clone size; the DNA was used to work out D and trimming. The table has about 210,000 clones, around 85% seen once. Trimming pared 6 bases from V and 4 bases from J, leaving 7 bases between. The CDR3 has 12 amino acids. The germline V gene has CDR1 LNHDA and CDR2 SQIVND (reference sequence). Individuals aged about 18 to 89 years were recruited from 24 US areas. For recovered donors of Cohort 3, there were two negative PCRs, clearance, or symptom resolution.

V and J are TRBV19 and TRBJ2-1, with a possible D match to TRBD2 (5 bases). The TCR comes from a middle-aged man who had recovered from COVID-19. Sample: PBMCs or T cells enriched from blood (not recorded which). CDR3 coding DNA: TGTGCCAGTAGCACTAGGTACAATGAGCAGTTCTTC. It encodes CASSTRYNEQFF.